These T cell receptor beta chains were read from a single sample in a study of T cell changes during pregnancy in multiple sclerosis. Data came from immunoSEQ multiplex PCR; TCRdb stores just in-frame clones and leaves some out. In the table there are tens of thousands of clones, 85% to 95% of which are singletons. Here the sequenced sample was CD8+ T cells from peripheral blood mononuclear cells, taken in the third trimester of pregnancy. The receptors here all came from a female donor with multiple sclerosis, enrolled in a pregnancy study. Both conserved end residues are part of each CDR3. A D gene is named only where the DNA matches it firmly. Rows may omit the clone size; those that give it use once, few, many or a size class.

clone_size: NA
v_call: TRBV27
d_call: TRBD1
j_call: TRBJ2-1
cdr3_nt: TGTGCCAGCAGTTCCGGGGACAGTAACTACAATGAGCAGTTCTTC
cdr3_aa: CASSSGDSNYNEQFF

clone_size: NA
v_call: TRBV9
d_call: NA
j_call: TRBJ2-3
cdr3_nt: TGTGCCAGCAGCTTAAACAGGGATGGCACAGATACGCAGTATTTT
cdr3_aa: CASSLNRDGTDTQYF

clone_size: NA
v_call: TRBV2
d_call: NA
j_call: TRBJ2-1
cdr3_nt: TGTGCCAGCAGTGAAAAAGCCAGGGTGGACAATGAGCAGTTCTTC
cdr3_aa: CASSEKARVDNEQFF

clone_size: NA
v_call: TRBV7-6
d_call: NA
j_call: TRBJ2-7
cdr3_nt: TGTGCCAGCAGCTTAGGGGACTCGCCCTCCTACGAGCAGTACTTC
cdr3_aa: CASSLGDSPSYEQYF

clone_size: NA
v_call: TRBV9
d_call: TRBD2
j_call: TRBJ2-7
cdr3_nt: TGTGCCAGCAGCGTCTCTAGCGGGCTGGTCTACGAGCAGTACTTC
cdr3_aa: CASSVSSGLVYEQYF

clone_size: NA
v_call: TRBV5-1
d_call: TRBD1
j_call: TRBJ2-5
cdr3_nt: TGCGCCAGCAGCGAGGACAGGGAAGAGACCCAGTACTTC
cdr3_aa: CASSEDREETQYF

clone_size: NA
v_call: TRBV5-8
d_call: TRBD1
j_call: TRBJ2-7
cdr3_nt: TGTGCCAGCAGCTTGGGGGACAGGGTCTACGAGCAGTACTTC
cdr3_aa: CASSLGDRVYEQYF

clone_size: once
v_call: TRBV13
d_call: TRBD2
j_call: TRBJ2-3
cdr3_nt: TGTGCCAGCAGCATAGCGGGAGGAAGCACAGATACGCAGTATTTT
cdr3_aa: CASSIAGGSTDTQYF

clone_size: NA
v_call: TRBV27
d_call: NA
j_call: TRBJ1-3
cdr3_nt: TGTGCCAGCAGTTTAGAGCGGTGGAGGGGAGGGCCAGGAAACACCATATATTTT
cdr3_aa: CASSLERWRGGPGNTIYF

clone_size: NA
v_call: TRBV2
d_call: NA
j_call: TRBJ1-5
cdr3_nt: TGTGCCAGCAGTGAATATAGCAATCAGCCCCAGCATTTT
cdr3_aa: CASSEYSNQPQHF

clone_size: NA
v_call: TRBV15
d_call: NA
j_call: TRBJ1-1
cdr3_nt: TGTGCCACCAGCGAGTACAGGGCAGGTGAAGCTTTCTTC
cdr3_aa: CATSEYRAGEAFF

clone_size: NA
v_call: TRBV6-1
d_call: NA
j_call: TRBJ2-5
cdr3_nt: TGTGCCAGCACCGGGACAACCTCCCTAGGGGAGACCCAGTACTTC
cdr3_aa: CASTGTTSLGETQYF

clone_size: NA
v_call: TRBV7-9
d_call: NA
j_call: TRBJ1-5
cdr3_nt: TGTGCCAGCAGTCGTCTCGATCAGCCCCAGCATTTT
cdr3_aa: CASSRLDQPQHF

clone_size: NA
v_call: TRBV12-5
d_call: NA
j_call: TRBJ2-1
cdr3_nt: TGTGCTAGTGCTTTGAGGGACACCGTAGGTAATGAGCAGTTCTTC
cdr3_aa: CASALRDTVGNEQFF

clone_size: NA
v_call: TRBV19
d_call: NA
j_call: TRBJ2-3
cdr3_nt: TGTGCCAGTAATACCTACCCCACAGATACGCAGTATTTT
cdr3_aa: CASNTYPTDTQYF

clone_size: few
v_call: TRBV4-1
d_call: NA
j_call: TRBJ1-5
cdr3_nt: TGCGCCAGCAGCCAAGACATCAGCAATCAGCCCCAGCATTTT
cdr3_aa: CASSQDISNQPQHF

clone_size: once
v_call: TRBV4-3
d_call: TRBD2
j_call: TRBJ2-3
cdr3_nt: TGCGCCAGCAGCCAAGACCCGGCGGGGGGCACAGATACGCAGTATTTT
cdr3_aa: CASSQDPAGGTDTQYF

clone_size: NA
v_call: TRBV19
d_call: NA
j_call: TRBJ1-1
cdr3_nt: TGTGCCAGTAGTATGCTCGGCAGGGAGGCTGAAGCTTTCTTT
cdr3_aa: CASSMLGREAEAFF

clone_size: NA
v_call: TRBV4-3
d_call: NA
j_call: TRBJ1-2
cdr3_nt: TGCGCCAGCAGCCAAGATTGGGGGCTCGACTATGGCTACACCTTC
cdr3_aa: CASSQDWGLDYGYTF

clone_size: NA
v_call: TRBV5-4
d_call: NA
j_call: TRBJ2-1
cdr3_nt: TGTGCCAGCAGCCTCGGGACTTTGGGGATGGATGAGCAGTTCTTC
cdr3_aa: CASSLGTLGMDEQFF

clone_size: NA
v_call: TRBV9
d_call: TRBD1
j_call: TRBJ1-2
cdr3_nt: TGTGCCAGCAGCGTTACCCGACAGGGAACCTATGGCTACACCTTC
cdr3_aa: CASSVTRQGTYGYTF

clone_size: NA
v_call: TRBV4-1
d_call: NA
j_call: TRBJ1-1
cdr3_nt: TGCGCCAGCAGCCAAGACCGGTATCCTGATCCTGAAGCTTTCTTT
cdr3_aa: CASSQDRYPDPEAFF

clone_size: NA
v_call: TRBV19
d_call: NA
j_call: TRBJ2-6
cdr3_nt: TGTGCCAGTAGTCTCTCTGGGGCCAACGTCCTGACTTTC
cdr3_aa: CASSLSGANVLTF

clone_size: few
v_call: TRBV30
d_call: TRBD1
j_call: TRBJ1-1
cdr3_nt: TGTGCCTGGAGTGCGACAGGGGCGGAGGCTTTCTTT
cdr3_aa: CAWSATGAEAFF

clone_size: NA
v_call: TRBV27
d_call: NA
j_call: TRBJ2-3
cdr3_nt: TGTGCCAGCAGTTTACAGGGGTTTTTACTCACAGATACGCAGTATTTT
cdr3_aa: CASSLQGFLLTDTQYF

clone_size: NA
v_call: TRBV12-5
d_call: TRBD1
j_call: TRBJ2-7
cdr3_nt: TGTGCTAGTGGTTCGCCTCAAAGGGACAGGGTGTACGAGCAGTACTTC
cdr3_aa: CASGSPQRDRVYEQYF

clone_size: NA
v_call: TRBV30
d_call: NA
j_call: TRBJ1-1
cdr3_nt: TGTGCCTGGATGGGCAGGGAAGAGAACACTGAAGCTTTCTTT
cdr3_aa: CAWMGREENTEAFF

clone_size: NA
v_call: TRBV19
d_call: NA
j_call: TRBJ2-7
cdr3_nt: TGTGCCAGTAGGAGGGACTCCTACTCCTACGAGCAGTACTTC
cdr3_aa: CASRRDSYSYEQYF

clone_size: NA
v_call: TRBV28
d_call: TRBD1
j_call: TRBJ2-1
cdr3_nt: TGTGCCAGCAGTTTGGGACAGAGCTCCTACAATGAGCAGTTCTTC
cdr3_aa: CASSLGQSSYNEQFF

clone_size: NA
v_call: TRBV4-1
d_call: TRBD2
j_call: TRBJ2-2
cdr3_nt: TGCGCCAGCAGCCAAGCAGCACTAGCGGGAGGTTCCGGGGAGCTGTTTTTT
cdr3_aa: CASSQAALAGGSGELFF

clone_size: NA
v_call: TRBV30
d_call: NA
j_call: TRBJ1-2
cdr3_nt: TGTGCCTGGGGGGACGAAGCGGGACCGCGCTATGGCTACACCTTC
cdr3_aa: CAWGDEAGPRYGYTF

clone_size: once
v_call: TRBV19
d_call: NA
j_call: TRBJ1-1
cdr3_nt: TGTGCCAGTAGTCTTGACATAAAGGTTGAAGCTTTCTTT
cdr3_aa: CASSLDIKVEAFF